The source of this T cell receptor beta chain is a study of radiotherapy plus CTLA-4 blockade in lung cancer. This clone came up a few times. CDR1 is MNHNY and CDR2 is SVGAGI in the germline V gene (reference sequence). The ends were cut back, 5 bases at V and 7 bases at J, with 11 bases in the middle. This CDR3 has 12 residues. The method was immunoSEQ multiplex PCR; TCRdb's version includes in-frame clones alone and lacks a portion of them. The sample lists some 110,000 clones; about 83% were seen once. Sample: peripheral blood, taken from a patient treated with radiotherapy plus ipilimumab. V and J are TRBV6-6 and TRBJ1-1; possible D gene TRBD1, 6 bases. The TCR sequence derives from a human donor with non-small cell lung cancer who had a partial response to radiotherapy plus ipilimumab. The CDR3 region is CASSTRDIEAFF. The CDR3 DNA is TGTGCCAGCAGTACCCGGGACATTGAAGCTTTCTTT.